This TCR beta chain was sequenced in a study of vaccination and CD4 T cells after COVID-19. As for the study in general: Typically, post-vaccine samples were obtained a median 72 days after dose two, within a range of 14 to 241. Cellular stimulation was performed using overlapping spike peptides derived from SARS-CoV-2, HCoV-NL63, HCoV-OC43 and HCoV-229E.

CDR1 is DFQATT and CDR2 is SNEGSKA in the germline V gene (reference sequence). The CDR3 contains 15 residues. The V and J ends lost 0 bases and 1 base respectively, with 12 bases between them. The treatment: approximately nine-day PBMC culture with coronavirus spike peptide pools or control peptides (ViraFEST assay). This clonotype showed up just a few times. The antigen is unknown. The Oncomine TCR Beta short-read assay sequenced DNA from cultured CD4+ T cells. A single record per CDR3 protein comes from TCRdb applying MiXCR to the PCR reads. The data show 10,000 to 15,000 distinct CDR3 sequences, 53% seen once.

The V and J genes are TRBV20-1 and TRBJ2-5, with D possibly matching TRBD2 (6 bases). The clonotype was recovered from a human donor who had recovered from COVID-19. Sequencing was performed on CD4+ T cells from blood, cultured in vitro. Here the CDR3 reads CSARETSSGQETQYF. The CDR3 coding sequence is TGCAGTGCTAGAGAGACTAGTAGCGGCCAAGAGACCCAGTACTTC.